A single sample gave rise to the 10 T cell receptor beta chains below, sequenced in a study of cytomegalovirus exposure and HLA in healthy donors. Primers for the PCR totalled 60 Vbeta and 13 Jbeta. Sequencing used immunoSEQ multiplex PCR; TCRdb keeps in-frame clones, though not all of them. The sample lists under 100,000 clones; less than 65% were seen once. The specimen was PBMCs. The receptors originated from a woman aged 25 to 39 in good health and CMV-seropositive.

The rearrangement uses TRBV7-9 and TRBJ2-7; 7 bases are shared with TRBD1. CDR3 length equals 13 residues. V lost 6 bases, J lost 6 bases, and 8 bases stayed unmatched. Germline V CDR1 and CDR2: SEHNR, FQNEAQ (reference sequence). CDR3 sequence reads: CASRTQGIGEQYF. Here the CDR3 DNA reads TGTGCCAGCAGAACACAGGGGATAGGCGAGCAGTACTTC.

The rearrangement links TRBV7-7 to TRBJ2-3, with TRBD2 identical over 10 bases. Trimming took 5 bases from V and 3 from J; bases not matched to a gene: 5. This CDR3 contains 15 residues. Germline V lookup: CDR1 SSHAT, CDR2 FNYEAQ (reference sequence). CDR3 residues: CASSRGLADTDTQYF. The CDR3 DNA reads TGTGCCAGCAGCCGTGGACTAGCGGATACAGATACGCAGTATTTT.

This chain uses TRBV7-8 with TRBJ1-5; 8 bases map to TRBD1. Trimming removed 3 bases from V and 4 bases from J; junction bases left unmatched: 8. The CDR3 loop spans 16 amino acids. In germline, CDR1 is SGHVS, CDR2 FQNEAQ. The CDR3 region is CASSLPGQGGNQPQHF. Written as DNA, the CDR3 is TGTGCCAGCAGCTTGCCTGGACAGGGAGGGAATCAGCCCCAGCATTTT.

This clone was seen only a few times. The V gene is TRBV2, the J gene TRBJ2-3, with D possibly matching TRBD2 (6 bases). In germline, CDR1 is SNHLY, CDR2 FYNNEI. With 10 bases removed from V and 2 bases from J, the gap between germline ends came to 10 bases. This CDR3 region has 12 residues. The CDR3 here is CAIGSFTDTQYF. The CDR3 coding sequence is TGTGCCATCGGGAGCTTCACAGATACGCAGTATTTT.

The CDR3: CASSPQGYSPLHF. The DNA for the CDR3 is TGTGCCAGCAGCCCCCAGGGTTATTCACCCCTCCACTTT. The chain employs TRBV14 and TRBJ1-6; D may be TRBD1 (5 bases). Trimming pared 4 bases from V and 8 bases from J, leaving 9 bases between. Germline values: CDR1 SGHDN, CDR2 FVKESK. The CDR3 spans 13 residues.

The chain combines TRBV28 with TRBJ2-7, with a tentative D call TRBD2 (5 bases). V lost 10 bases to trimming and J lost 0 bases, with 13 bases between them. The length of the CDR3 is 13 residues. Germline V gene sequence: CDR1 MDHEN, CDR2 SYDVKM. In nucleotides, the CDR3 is TGTGCCACCCTGACTACATTCTCCTACGAGCAGTACTTC. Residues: CATLTTFSYEQYF.

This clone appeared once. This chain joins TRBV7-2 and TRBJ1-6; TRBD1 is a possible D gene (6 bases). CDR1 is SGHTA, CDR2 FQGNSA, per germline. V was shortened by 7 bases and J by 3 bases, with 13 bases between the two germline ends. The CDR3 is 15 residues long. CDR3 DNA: TGTGCCAGCACCCCGGACAGAAACTATAATTCACCCCTCCACTTT. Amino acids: CASTPDRNYNSPLHF.

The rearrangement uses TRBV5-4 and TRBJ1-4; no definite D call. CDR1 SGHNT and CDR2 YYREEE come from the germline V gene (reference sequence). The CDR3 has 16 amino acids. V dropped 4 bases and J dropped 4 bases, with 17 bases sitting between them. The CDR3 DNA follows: TGTGCCAGCAGCCCCGGTCCTGACCCGGGTAATGAAAAACTGTTTTTT. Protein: CASSPGPDPGNEKLFF.

The CDR3 loop is CASSLPSSGAYEQYF. The DNA for the CDR3 is TGTGCCAGCAGCTTGCCCAGTTCCGGGGCCTACGAGCAGTACTTC. The chain employs TRBV5-4 and TRBJ2-7; perhaps TRBD2 as D (5 bases). Deletions cut 1 base from V and 2 bases from J, with 13 bases between. Germline V gene lookup returns CDR1 SGHNT and CDR2 YYREEE (reference sequence). The CDR3 length is 15 residues. The whole variable domain, remainder taken from reference TRBV5-4 and TRBJ2-7, is ETGVTQSPTHLIKTRGQQVTLRCSSQSGHNTVSWYQQALGQGPQFIFQYYREEENGRGNFPPRFSGLQFPNYSSELNVNALELDDSALYLCASSLPSSGAYEQYFGPGTRLTVT.

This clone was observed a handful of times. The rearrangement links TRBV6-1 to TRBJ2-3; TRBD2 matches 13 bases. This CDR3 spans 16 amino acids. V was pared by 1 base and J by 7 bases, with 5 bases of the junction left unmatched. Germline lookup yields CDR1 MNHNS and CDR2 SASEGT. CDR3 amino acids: CASSEGTSGGLNTQYF. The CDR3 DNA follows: TGTGCCAGCAGTGAAGGGACTAGCGGGGGATTAAATACGCAGTATTTT.